Each of the 9 T cell receptor beta chains below was sequenced from the same sample in a study of T cell responses to AZD1222 COVID-19 vaccine. Clones were sequenced by immunoSEQ multiplex PCR, and TCRdb holds only the in-frame ones, with some missing. There are about 85,000 clones in the sample; 85% occur only once, and more than 4% lies in the top ten. The specimen was peripheral blood, collected 28 days after the second AZD1222 dose. The receptors were sampled from an adult who received the AZD1222 COVID-19 vaccine.

The chain uses TRBV7-9 and TRBJ2-7, with D tentatively TRBD1 or TRBD2 (7 bases each). The CDR3 is 16 residues long. Looked up from germline, CDR1 is SEHNR and CDR2 is FQNEAQ (reference sequence). Trimming removed 4 bases at V and 4 bases at J, with 20 bases between. This CDR3 is CASSSFRGGKVYEQYF. For the CDR3, the DNA is TGTGCCAGCAGCTCCTTCAGGGGGGGAAAAGTTTACGAGCAGTACTTC.

Only one count was recorded for this clone. This chain links TRBV4-2 with TRBJ1-4; D is unresolved. This CDR3 spans 18 amino acids. Germline loops: CDR1 LGHNA, CDR2 YNFKEQ. V was clipped by 5 bases and J by 0 bases, with 19 bases between them. The CDR3 DNA reads TGTGCCAGCAGCGCCGGGAGGAACATTGGGGCAACTAATGAAAAACTGTTTTTT. This translates into CASSAGRNIGATNEKLFF.

V is TRBV11-3 and J is TRBJ2-6; unclear D gene. V lost 1 base and J lost 0, with 7 bases in between. The CDR3 length is 16 residues. From germline, CDR1 is SGHNT and CDR2 YENEEA. CDR3: CASSLGWYSGANVLTF. CDR3 bases: TGTGCCAGCAGCTTAGGCTGGTACTCTGGGGCCAACGTCCTGACTTTC.

The chain joins TRBV6-5 to TRBJ1-2; D call uncertain. V was shortened by 1 base and J by 5 bases, with 8 bases between the two germline ends. The V gene's germline CDR1 is MNHEY and CDR2 SVGAGI. The CDR3 sequence is 13 residues long. CDR3: CASSYLSDYGYTF. The CDR3 nucleotides read TGTGCCAGCAGTTACTTGTCAGATTATGGCTACACCTTC.

The chain employs TRBV6-5 and TRBJ1-2, with TRBD1 matching 8 bases. The CDR3 length is 15 residues. CDR1 and CDR2 (germline): MNHEY, SVGAGI. V shed 5 bases and J 7 bases; nucleotides not matched to a gene: 12. The CDR3 bases are TGTGCCAGCAGTCCCGGGACAGGCCTGATGGGTGGCTACACCTTC. Translated: CASSPGTGLMGGYTF.

The CDR3 DNA reads TGCGCCAGCAGCCCCGAGGGGTGGGACACAGATACGCAGTATTTT. It encodes CASSPEGWDTDTQYF. The gene calls are TRBV4-1 and TRBJ2-3; D tentatively reads TRBD1 or TRBD2 (5 bases each). CDR3 length equals 15 residues. V gave up 4 bases and J gave up 2 bases, with 13 bases separating them. Germline loops: CDR1 MGHRA, CDR2 YSYEKL.

The genes are TRBV5-1 and TRBJ2-6, with D unclear. Germline V gene data show CDR1 as SGHRS and CDR2 as YFSETQ. With 0 bases removed from V and 9 bases from J, the gap between germline ends came to 10 bases. This CDR3 has 14 residues. Here the CDR3 reads CASSLGPSNNVLTF. The CDR3 DNA reads as TGCGCCAGCAGCTTGGGACCCTCCAACAACGTCCTGACTTTC.

The CDR3 reads CASSLDFAVQYF. CDR3 sequence (DNA): TGTGCCAGCAGCTTAGATTTTGCAGTGCAGTACTTC. This chain connects TRBV11-2 to TRBJ2-7; D gene ambiguous. Trimming cost V 0 bases and J 9 bases, with 9 bases left between them. CDR3 length: 12 amino acids. Germline CDR1 reads SGHAT; CDR2 reads FQNNGV.

The genes are TRBV2 and TRBJ2-5; 8 bases are a match to TRBD1. The CDR3 extends over 14 amino acids. Germline-derived CDR1 and CDR2 are SNHLY and FYNNEI. After removal of 4 bases from V and 4 bases from J, the junction contained 5 bases not matched to a gene. As DNA, the CDR3 is TGTGCCAGCAGTGGGAGCAGGGGGCGAGAGACCCAGTACTTC. Amino acids: CASSGSRGRETQYF.